The next 15 T cell receptor beta chains were all read from a single sample in a study of beta chain features in type 1 diabetes. Whole-study results and caveats: There was a moderate but significant shortening of TCRB CDR3s in all four CD4+ subsets of Type 1 diabetes patients.

Their antigens are not known. Of the isolated RNA, all was reverse transcribed, and so the sequenced material was expressed TCRB transcripts. Profiled with immunoSEQ multiplex PCR; TCRdb holds only in-frame clones, not every one. The sample contains 60,000 to 75,000 clones, more than 45% of which appear only once. The sample taken for sequencing was central memory CD4+ T cells from blood. The receptor set was obtained from a man aged 30 to 45 with type 1 diabetes.

The CDR3 DNA sequence: TGTGCCATCAGTGAGTCCAGGGAGGGGTCCTACAATGAGCAGTTCTTC. Translating it yields CAISESREGSYNEQFF. This chain joins TRBV10-3 and TRBJ2-1, with 7 bases aligning to TRBD2. The V and J ends lost 0 bases and 1 base, in that order; junction bases with no gene match: 3. CDR1 is ENHRY and CDR2 is SYGVKD in the germline V gene. The CDR3 length is 16 residues.

This chain connects TRBV5-1 to TRBJ2-3, with a tentative D call TRBD1 (5 bases). This CDR3 is built from 14 residues. Trimming cost V 4 bases and J 0 bases, with 9 bases left between them. Germline CDR1 and CDR2: SGHRS and YFSETQ. The CDR3 here is CASSPGASTDTQYF. The DNA for the CDR3 is TGCGCCAGCAGCCCTGGGGCTAGCACAGATACGCAGTATTTT.

This rearrangement joins TRBV6-1 to TRBJ1-5; TRBD1 matches at 7 bases. Germline V gene lookup returns CDR1 MNHNS and CDR2 SASEGT. The CDR3 extends over 17 amino acids. V shed 3 bases, J shed 0 bases, and the junction held 8 bases outside the gene matches. Here the CDR3 reads CASSDGWDSYSNQPQHF. In DNA form, the CDR3 reads TGTGCCAGCAGTGACGGGTGGGACAGCTATAGCAATCAGCCCCAGCATTTT.

There are a few counts of this clone. This chain joins TRBV6-1 and TRBJ1-2, with 7 bases identical to TRBD1. Germline V CDR1 and CDR2: MNHNS, SASEGT. The CDR3 consists of 13 residues. J gave up 5 bases and V 9 bases, and 9 bases lay outside the gene matches. The CDR3: CASNERTGYGYTF. The CDR3 DNA reads as TGTGCCAGTAACGAAAGGACAGGTTATGGCTACACCTTC.

The chain joins TRBV19 to TRBJ1-5, with D perhaps TRBD1 (5 bases). Germline CDR1 is LNHDA and CDR2 is SQIVND (reference sequence). V lost 7 bases to trimming and J lost 6 bases, with 13 bases between them. This CDR3 region has 13 residues. The CDR3 here is CASKLQGSQPQHF. CDR3 coding DNA: TGTGCCAGTAAGTTGCAGGGTAGTCAGCCCCAGCATTTT.

The chain joins TRBV7-9 to TRBJ1-2; 8 bases map to TRBD1. The CDR3 consists of 16 residues. Germline CDR1 and CDR2: SEHNR and FQNEAQ (reference sequence). V gave up 5 bases and J gave up 6 bases; unmatched junction bases: 14. The CDR3, as DNA: TGTGCCAGCAGCCCAGACTACGGGACAGGCGGTAATGGCTACACCTTC. It codes for CASSPDYGTGGNGYTF. Full variable domain (remainder filled in from reference TRBV7-9 and TRBJ1-2): DTGVSQNPRHKITKRGQNVTFRCDPISEHNRLYWYRQTLGQGPEFLTYFQNEAQLEKSRLLSDRFSAERPKGSFSTLEIQRTEQGDSAMYLCASSPDYGTGGNGYTFGSGTRLTVV.

This sequence joins TRBV7-9 and TRBJ2-1; 9 positions match TRBD2. Losses at the gene ends were 3 bases for V and 11 bases for J; bases not matched to a gene: 14. This CDR3 contains 16 residues. CDR1 is SEHNR, CDR2 FQNEAQ, per germline (reference sequence). CDR3: CASSLASSGSIDKQFF. Here the CDR3 DNA reads TGTGCCAGCAGCTTGGCCAGTAGCGGGAGCATCGATAAGCAGTTCTTC.

The V gene is TRBV4-1, the J gene TRBJ2-2; a weak D match, TRBD1 (5 bases). From germline, CDR1 is MGHRA and CDR2 YSYEKL. Trimming took off 3 bases at V and 10 bases at J, with 12 bases between the two ends. CDR3 length equals 13 residues. The CDR3 coding sequence is TGCGCCAGCAGCCACGACAGAAGAGAGGAGCTGTTTTTT. Translated, it gives CASSHDRREELFF.

V and J are TRBV19 and TRBJ2-5; 7 bases align to TRBD2. CDR1 and CDR2 from the germline V gene are LNHDA and SQIVND (reference sequence). CDR3 length equals 14 residues. Trimming took 4 bases from V and 4 from J; bases not matched to a gene: 6. CDR3 amino acids: CASSRQTGGETQYF. The CDR3 DNA follows: TGTGCCAGTAGTAGACAGACGGGAGGAGAGACCCAGTACTTC.

This clone was picked up a small number of times. This chain connects TRBV10-1 to TRBJ2-7; D may be TRBD1 (6 bases). CDR1 WNHNN and CDR2 SYGVQD come from the germline V gene (reference sequence). V was clipped by 6 bases and J by 1 base, with 19 bases between them. The CDR3 is 16 residues long. The CDR3 loop is CASSAESRGASYEQYF. In DNA form, the CDR3 reads TGCGCCAGCAGCGCTGAATCCAGGGGCGCATCCTACGAGCAGTACTTC.

The chain combines TRBV5-1 with TRBJ1-4; possible D gene TRBD1, 6 bases. Trimming took 4 bases from V and 4 from J, leaving 11 bases between them. Germline CDR1 and CDR2: SGHRS and YFSETQ. This CDR3 region has 14 residues. CDR3 bases: TGCGCCAGCAGCCAGGACAGCCGTAATGAAAAACTGTTTTTT. Its protein is CASSQDSRNEKLFF.

This clone was seen a single time. The rearrangement uses TRBV6-4 and TRBJ2-1; 12 bases line up with TRBD2. J lost 4 bases, V lost 0 bases, and 10 bases had no gene match. This CDR3 is built from 19 residues. The germline V gene encodes CDR1 MRHNA and CDR2 SNTAGT. The DNA of the CDR3 is TGTGCCAGCAGTGACTCTGCGACTAGCGGGGGCCTTTTTTACAATGAGCAGTTCTTC. Encoded protein: CASSDSATSGGLFYNEQFF.

J is TRBJ2-5 and V is TRBV7-2; 9 bases fit TRBD2. CDR1 and CDR2 (germline): SGHTA, FQGNSA. The CDR3 is 15 residues long. J lost 4 bases, V lost 3 bases, and 6 bases had no gene match. The CDR3 DNA reads as TGTGCCAGCAGCTTCGGCGGGGGGGGCGGAGAGACCCAGTACTTC. This translates into CASSFGGGGGETQYF. Using reference TRBV7-2 and TRBJ2-5 for the parts outside the CDR3, the full variable domain is GAGVSQSPSNKVTEKGKDVELRCDPISGHTALYWYRQSLGQGLEFLIYFQGNSAPDKSGLPSDRFSAERTGGSVSTLTIQRTQQEDSAVYLCASSFGGGGGETQYFGPGTRLLVL.

The gene calls are TRBV5-1 and TRBJ2-5, with D possibly being TRBD1 (5 bases). The CDR3 is 13 amino acids. Trimming took 0 bases from V and 4 from J, leaving 7 bases between them. Germline assignment: CDR1 SGHRS and CDR2 YFSETQ. The chain's CDR3 is CASSLGRAETQYF. CDR3 bases: TGCGCCAGCAGCTTGGGCAGGGCAGAGACCCAGTACTTC.

The chain has TRBV2 and TRBJ1-1, with D unresolved. The length of the CDR3 is 11 residues. Germline V gene lookup returns CDR1 SNHLY and CDR2 FYNNEI. Between the trimmed V and J ends, which lost 6 bases and 3 bases, there was a span of 5 bases. The CDR3 DNA sequence: TGTGCCAGCAGCGGTTACACTGAAGCTTTCTTT. Translating it yields CASSGYTEAFF.